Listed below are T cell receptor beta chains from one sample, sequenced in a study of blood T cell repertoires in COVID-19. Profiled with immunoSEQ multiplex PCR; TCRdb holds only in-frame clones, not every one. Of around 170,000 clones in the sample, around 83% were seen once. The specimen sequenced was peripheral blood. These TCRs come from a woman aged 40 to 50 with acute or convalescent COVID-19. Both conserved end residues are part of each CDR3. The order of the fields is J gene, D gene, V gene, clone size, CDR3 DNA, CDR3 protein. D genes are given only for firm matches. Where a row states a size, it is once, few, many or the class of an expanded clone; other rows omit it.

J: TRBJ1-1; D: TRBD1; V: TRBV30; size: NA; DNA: TGTGCCTGGATAGGACAGGGGAACACTGAAGCTTTCTTT; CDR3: CAWIGQGNTEAFF
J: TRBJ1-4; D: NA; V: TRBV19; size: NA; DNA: TGTGCCACCGCCGGGACTTCAACTAATGAAAAACTGTTTTTT; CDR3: CATAGTSTNEKLFF
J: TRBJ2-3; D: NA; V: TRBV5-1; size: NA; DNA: TGCGCCAGCAGCTTGGTTACTGCCGCTAGCACAGATACGCAGTATTTT; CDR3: CASSLVTAASTDTQYF
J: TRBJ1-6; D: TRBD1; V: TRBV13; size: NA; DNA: TGTGCCAGCAGCCCCTATTGGACAGGGGAGAATTCACCCCTCCACTTT; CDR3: CASSPYWTGENSPLHF
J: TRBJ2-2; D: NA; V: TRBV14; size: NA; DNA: TGTGCCAGCAGCCAGATGGACTTGTTTAAGACCGGGGAGCTGTTTTTT; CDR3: CASSQMDLFKTGELFF
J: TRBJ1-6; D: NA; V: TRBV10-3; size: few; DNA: TGTGCCATCAGACAGCCCAATTCACCCCTCCACTTT; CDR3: CAIRQPNSPLHF
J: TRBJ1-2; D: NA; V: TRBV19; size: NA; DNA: TGTGCCAGTAGTACTACCTCGGTGGCGGCTCATGGCTACACCTTC; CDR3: CASSTTSVAAHGYTF
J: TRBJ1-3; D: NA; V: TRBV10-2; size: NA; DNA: TGCGCCAGCAGCCACTCTGGAAACACCATATATTTT; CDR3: CASSHSGNTIYF
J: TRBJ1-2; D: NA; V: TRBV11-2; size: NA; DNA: TGTGCCAGCAGCTTTTCCCAGGGGCACTATGGCTACACCTTC; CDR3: CASSFSQGHYGYTF
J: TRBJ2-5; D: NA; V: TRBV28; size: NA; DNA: TGTGCCAGCAGTTTGTGGGAGGAGGGCCAAGAGACCCAGTACTTC; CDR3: CASSLWEEGQETQYF
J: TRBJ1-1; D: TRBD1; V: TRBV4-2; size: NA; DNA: TGTGCCAGCAGCCGGCCGGACAGGACTGAAGCTTTCTTT; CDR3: CASSRPDRTEAFF
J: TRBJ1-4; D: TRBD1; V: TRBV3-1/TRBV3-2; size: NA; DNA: TGTGCCAGCAGCTTCCCGGGACAGGGCCTTGAAAAACTGTTTTTT; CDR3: CASSFPGQGLEKLFF
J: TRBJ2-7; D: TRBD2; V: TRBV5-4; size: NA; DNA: TGTGCCAGCAGCTTGGCTAGCGGCGGATACGAGCAGTACTTC; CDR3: CASSLASGGYEQYF
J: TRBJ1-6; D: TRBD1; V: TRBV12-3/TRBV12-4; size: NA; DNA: TGTGCCAGCAGCCTACAGGGGGCTTCCCTCCACTTT; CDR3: CASSLQGASLHF
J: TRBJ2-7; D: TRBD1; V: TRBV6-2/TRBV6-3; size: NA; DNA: TGTGCCAGCAGTTACGTGACAGGGGCAAACTACGAGCAGTACTTC; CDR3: CASSYVTGANYEQYF
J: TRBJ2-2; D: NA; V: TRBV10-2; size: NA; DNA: TGCGCCAGCAGTGAGGTTCGGGGAAAGGGGGAGCTGTTTTTT; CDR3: CASSEVRGKGELFF
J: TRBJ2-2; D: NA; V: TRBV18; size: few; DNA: TGTGCCAGCTCACCCTGGCGGGGGCGCACCGCGAACACCGGGGAGCTGTTTTTT; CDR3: CASSPWRGRTANTGELFF
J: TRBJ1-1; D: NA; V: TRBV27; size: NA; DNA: TGTGCCAGCAGTTTATCAGGGGGCACTGAAGCTTTCTTT; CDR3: CASSLSGGTEAFF
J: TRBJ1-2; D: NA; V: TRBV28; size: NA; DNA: TGTGCCAGCAGTTATGAGGGCCCCATGGATGGCTACACCTTC; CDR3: CASSYEGPMDGYTF
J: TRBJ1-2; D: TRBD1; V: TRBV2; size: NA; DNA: TGTGCCAGCACTCGACAGGGAGACAACTATGGCTACACCTTC; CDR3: CASTRQGDNYGYTF
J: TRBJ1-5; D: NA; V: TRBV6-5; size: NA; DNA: TGTGCCAGCAGGAGACAGTTAGGCAATCAGCCCCAGCATTTT; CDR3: CASRRQLGNQPQHF
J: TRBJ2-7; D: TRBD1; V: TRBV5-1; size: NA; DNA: TGCGCCAGCAGCTTCGGACAGGGCTCCTACGAGCAGTACTTC; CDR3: CASSFGQGSYEQYF
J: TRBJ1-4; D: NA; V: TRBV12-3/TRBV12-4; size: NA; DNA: TGTGCCAGCAGTTTTGTTCGGGAAAAACTGTTTTTT; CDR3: CASSFVREKLFF
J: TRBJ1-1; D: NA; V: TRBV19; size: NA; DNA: TGTGCCAGTAATACGGGCAGGGCAACTGAAGCTTTCTTT; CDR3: CASNTGRATEAFF
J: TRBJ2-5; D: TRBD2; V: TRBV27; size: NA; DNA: TGTGCCAGCAGTTTAACAGGGACTAGCGGAGAGACCCAGTACTTC; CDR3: CASSLTGTSGETQYF
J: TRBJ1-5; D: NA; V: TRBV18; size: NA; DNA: TGTGCCAGCTCACCGGAGGGTCAGCCCCAGCATTTT; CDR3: CASSPEGQPQHF
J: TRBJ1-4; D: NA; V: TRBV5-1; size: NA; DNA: TGCGCCAGCAGCTTGGACCCCGGGACGGGGGGGGAAAAACTGTTTTTT; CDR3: CASSLDPGTGGEKLFF
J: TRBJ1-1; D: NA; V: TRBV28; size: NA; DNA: TGTGCCAGCAGCCCGTGGGGGCAGGGGACTGAAGCTTTCTTT; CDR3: CASSPWGQGTEAFF
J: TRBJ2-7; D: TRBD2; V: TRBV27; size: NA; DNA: TGTGCCAGCAGCTACGGGGGGGCGGGTAACGAGCAGTACTTC; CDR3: CASSYGGAGNEQYF
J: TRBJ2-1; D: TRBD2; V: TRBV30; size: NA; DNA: TGTGCCTGGAGTCTTGGGGGGGGTTATGAGCAGTTCTTC; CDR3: CAWSLGGGYEQFF
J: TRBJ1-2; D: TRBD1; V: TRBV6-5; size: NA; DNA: TGTGCCAGCAGACAGACCGGACAGGACGATGGCTACACCTTC; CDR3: CASRQTGQDDGYTF
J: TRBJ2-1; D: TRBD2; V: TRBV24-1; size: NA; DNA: TGTGCCACCAGTGATACGGGACTAGCCTCCTACAATGAGCAGTTCTTC; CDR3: CATSDTGLASYNEQFF
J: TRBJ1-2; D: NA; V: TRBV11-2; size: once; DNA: TGTGCCAGCAGCTCATTCCCCAGGGGCAACTATGGCTACACCTTC; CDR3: CASSSFPRGNYGYTF
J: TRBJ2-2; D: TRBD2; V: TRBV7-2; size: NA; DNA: TGTGCCAGCAGCGCTAGCGGGGGCGGGGAGCTGTTTTTT; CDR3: CASSASGGGELFF
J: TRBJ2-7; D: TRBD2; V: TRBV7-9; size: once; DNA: TGTGCCAGCACTCCGGGACTAGGGCGCGAGCAGTACTTC; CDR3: CASTPGLGREQYF
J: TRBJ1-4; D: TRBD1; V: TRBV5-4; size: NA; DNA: TGTGCCAGCAGCTTTCAAGGACAGGGAAATGAAAAACTGTTTTTT; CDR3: CASSFQGQGNEKLFF
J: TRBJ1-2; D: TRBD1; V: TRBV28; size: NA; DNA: TGTGCCAGCTTTACCGGGACAGGGACATATGGCTACACCTTC; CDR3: CASFTGTGTYGYTF
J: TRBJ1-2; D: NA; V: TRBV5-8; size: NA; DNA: TGTGCCAGCAGCTTGAATGCGAACCCCTATGGCTACACCTTC; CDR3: CASSLNANPYGYTF
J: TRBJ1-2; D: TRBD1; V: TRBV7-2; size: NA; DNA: TGTGCCAGCAGCTCTAGTGGACAGGGGTTATATGGCTACACCTTC; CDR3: CASSSSGQGLYGYTF
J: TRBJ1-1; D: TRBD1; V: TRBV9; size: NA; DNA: TGTGCCAGCAGCGCACAGGGGGTCGCTTTCTTT; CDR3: CASSAQGVAFF
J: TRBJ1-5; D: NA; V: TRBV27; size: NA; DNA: TGTGCCAGCAGTTTTGGGTCTAGACAGCCCCAGCATTTT; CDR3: CASSFGSRQPQHF
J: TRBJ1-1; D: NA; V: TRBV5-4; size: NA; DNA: TGTGCCAGCAGCTTGGATCCCCAGGGGAGTGCCACTGAAGCTTTCTTT; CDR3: CASSLDPQGSATEAFF
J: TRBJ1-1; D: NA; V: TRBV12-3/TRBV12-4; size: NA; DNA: TGTGCCAGCAGTTTGTGGGAGAGCACTGAAGCTTTCTTT; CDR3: CASSLWESTEAFF
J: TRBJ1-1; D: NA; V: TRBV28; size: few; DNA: TGTGCCAGCAGTTTGGAGGGACCCAACACTGAAGCTTTCTTT; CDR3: CASSLEGPNTEAFF